The 15 T cell receptor beta chains presented below share a single source sample, sequenced in a study of response to subunit inactivated influenza vaccine. TCRdb re-analysed the RT-PCR reads in MiXCR, keeping a single row per CDR3 protein. Seen here are more than 600,000 distinct CDR3 sequences, roughly 18% observed once, and the top ten hold about a tenth. The specimen was PBMCs from blood, collected around 5 days after vaccination. These receptors originate from a man between 45 and 60 years old who received an inactivated influenza vaccine.

In DNA, the CDR3 is TGTGCCAGCAGCAAGACTAGCGGGCCGCAAGAGACCCAGTACTTC. Protein product: CASSKTSGPQETQYF. The chain employs TRBV7-2 and TRBJ2-5; 10 bases line up with TRBD2. The germline gives CDR1 SGHTA, CDR2 FQGNSA. V shed 5 bases and J 2 bases; nucleotides not matched to a gene: 5. CDR3 length equals 15 residues.

There are a few counts of this clonotype. V and J are TRBV24-1 and TRBJ2-1, with 8 bases identical to TRBD1. After removal of 4 bases from V and 2 bases from J, the junction contained 6 bases not matched to a gene. There are 16 residues in the CDR3. Germline loops: CDR1 KGHDR, CDR2 SFDVKD. The CDR3 DNA sequence: TGTGCCACCAGTGACCGATCGACAGGGGCCTACAATGAGCAGTTCTTC. Translation: CATSDRSTGAYNEQFF.

This clonotype came up a few times. This chain connects TRBV5-1 to TRBJ2-3, with D unclear. The CDR3 length is 15 residues. The germline gives CDR1 SGHRS, CDR2 YFSETQ. With 0 bases removed from V and 0 bases from J, the gap between germline ends came to 8 bases. This chain's CDR3 is CASSLDVPSTDTQYF. In DNA, the CDR3 is TGCGCCAGCAGCTTGGACGTGCCTAGCACAGATACGCAGTATTTT.

This clonotype was detected only once. Its ends do not fully match the called genes, so a read error is possible. This sequence joins TRBV27 and TRBJ2-2; 11 bases align to TRBD1. The CDR3 has 18 amino acids. Germline V lookup: CDR1 MNHEY, CDR2 SMNVEV (reference sequence). The CDR3 spells CACSRGSDRGRQGGELFF. The DNA for the CDR3 is TGTGCCTGCAGTAGGGGGTCGGACAGGGGGCGCCAAGGCGGGGAGCTGTTTTTT.

This clonotype was seen only a few times. The chain is built from TRBV4-3 and TRBJ2-3; TRBD1 matches 11 bases. Germline lookup yields CDR1 LGHNA and CDR2 YSLEER. Trimming at V came to 4 bases and at J to 2 bases, leaving 8 bases not matched to a gene. The CDR3 totals 17 residues. This chain's CDR3 is CASSRLGQGAITDTQYF. Here the CDR3 DNA reads TGCGCCAGCAGCCGACTCGGACAGGGGGCGATCACAGATACGCAGTATTTT.

This clonotype was observed a few times. This sequence joins TRBV4-3 and TRBJ2-5; 14 nucleotides agree with TRBD2. The CDR3 consists of 16 residues. The germline gives CDR1 LGHNA, CDR2 YSLEER. Trimming took 3 bases from V and 5 from J; bases not matched to a gene: 5. The CDR3 reads CASSQRLAGGLETQYF. The CDR3 nucleotides read TGCGCCAGCAGCCAGAGACTAGCGGGAGGGCTGGAGACCCAGTACTTC.

J is TRBJ1-5 and V is TRBV4-2, with 9 positions matching TRBD1. This CDR3 is 15 amino acids long. From germline, CDR1 is LGHNA and CDR2 YNFKEQ. J lost 4 bases, V lost 0 bases, and 1 base had no gene match. The CDR3 DNA reads as TGTGCCAGCAGCCAAGATGGGACAGGGAATCAGCCCCAGCATTTT. Its protein product is CASSQDGTGNQPQHF.

The rearrangement links TRBV20-1 to TRBJ1-5, with TRBD1 identical over 9 bases. Germline assignment: CDR1 DFQATT and CDR2 SNEGSKA (reference sequence). The V and J ends lost 4 bases and 3 bases, in that order; junction bases with no gene match: 4. The CDR3 has 14 residues. CDR3 loop: CSATRDRDNQPQHF. In DNA, the CDR3 is TGCAGTGCTACGCGGGACAGGGACAATCAGCCCCAGCATTTT.

The genes are TRBV15 and TRBJ1-4, with 10 bases identical to TRBD1. In germline, CDR1 is LNHNV, CDR2 YYDKDF (reference sequence). The CDR3 totals 14 residues. The junction had 5 bases not matched to a gene; V was cut back by 5 bases and J by 8 bases. CDR3 coding DNA: TGTGCCACCAGCCCGGGACAGGGGTACGAAAAACTGTTTTTT. It translates to CATSPGQGYEKLFF.

The chain uses TRBV7-3 and TRBJ2-3; the D gene is possibly TRBD2 (6 bases). The CDR3 loop spans 16 amino acids. V was pared by 5 bases and J by 0 bases, with 15 bases between. Looked up from germline, CDR1 is SGHTA and CDR2 is FQGTGA. Here the CDR3 DNA reads TGTGCCAGCAGCCTAAGGGCTAGCGCGAGCACAGATACGCAGTATTTT. This encodes CASSLRASASTDTQYF.

This clonotype was detected a few times. The chain is built from TRBV12-3 or TRBV12-4 and TRBJ2-1; TRBD2 aligns across 10 bases. The V segment lost 6 bases and the J segment 0 bases; nucleotides outside the gene matches: 5. This CDR3 has 16 amino acids. The CDR3 nucleotides are TGTGCCAGCAGCAAAGCGGGGGGGCCCTCCTACAATGAGCAGTTCTTC. Translating it yields CASSKAGGPSYNEQFF.

This clonotype was seen many times. This chain joins TRBV20-1 and TRBJ2-1; D remains unclear. Germline CDR1 reads DFQATT; CDR2 reads SNEGSKA (reference sequence). The CDR3 sequence is 13 residues long. V dropped 4 bases and J dropped 6 bases, with 13 bases sitting between them. CDR3 DNA: TGCAGTGCTATCCCTGTGCCGGGCAATGAGCAGTTCTTC. It specifies CSAIPVPGNEQFF.

V and J are TRBV24-1 and TRBJ2-1; perhaps TRBD1 as D (6 bases). There are 12 residues in the CDR3. Trimming removed 8 bases at V and 5 bases at J, with 9 bases between. CDR1 and CDR2 from the germline V gene are KGHDR and SFDVKD. In DNA, the CDR3 is TGTGCCACCAAGGACAGAAACAATGAGCAGTTCTTC. Amino acids: CATKDRNNEQFF.

A few counts support this clonotype. V gene TRBV12-3 or TRBV12-4 combines with J gene TRBJ2-1; 12 positions match TRBD2. The junction had 10 bases not matched to a gene; V was cut back by 4 bases and J by 9 bases. The CDR3 runs to 16 residues. CDR3 sequence: CASSSPLAGGRSEQFF. The CDR3 DNA follows: TGTGCCAGCAGTTCCCCCCTAGCGGGAGGGAGGAGTGAGCAGTTCTTC.

This clonotype was seen more than once but under ten times. The chain links TRBV29-1 to TRBJ1-2; D gene uncertain. V lost 2 bases and J lost 1, with 11 bases in between. This CDR3 contains 14 residues. In germline, CDR1 is SQVTM, CDR2 ANQGSEA. In DNA, the CDR3 is TGCAGCGTTGAACGGGCCGGACTTAACTATGGCTACACCTTC. Translated, it gives CSVERAGLNYGYTF.